A single sample is the source of the 24 T cell receptor beta chains below, sequenced in a study of shared clonotypes between healthy human individuals. Assay: immunoSEQ multiplex PCR; the TCRdb copy retains only in-frame clones and omits some. The sample has under 2,500,000 clones; approximately 94% are singletons. The specimen sequenced was naive CD4+ T cells sorted from blood. Subset denoted: CD45RA+ positively selected. These receptors all come from a man aged 18 to 30 in good health.

This clone was counted a single time. The J gene is TRBJ2-2, the V gene TRBV5-1; 8 bases fit TRBD2. Germline V lookup: CDR1 SGHRS, CDR2 YFSETQ. The ends lost 0 bases at V and 5 bases at J; junction bases unmatched: 6. The CDR3 covers 16 residues. CDR3 sequence: CASSLEGLATTGELFF. In DNA form, the CDR3 reads TGCGCCAGCAGCTTGGAAGGACTAGCAACGACCGGGGAGCTGTTTTTT.

V is TRBV6-5 and J is TRBJ1-1, with TRBD1 identical over 8 bases. Germline V gene sequence: CDR1 MNHEY, CDR2 SVGAGI. Unmatched junction bases numbered 8, after V lost 6 bases and J lost 5 bases. This CDR3 is 14 amino acids long. CDR3 sequence: CASRQPTGATEAFF. In DNA form, the CDR3 reads TGTGCCAGCAGACAACCGACAGGGGCGACTGAAGCTTTCTTT.

The chain uses TRBV6-5 and TRBJ2-1, with 7 nucleotides matching TRBD2. The CDR3 has 12 residues. Germline V gene data show CDR1 as MNHEY and CDR2 as SVGAGI. V was pared by 8 bases and J by 9 bases, with 7 bases of the junction left unmatched. The CDR3 loop is CASGRGDGEQFF. The DNA of the CDR3 is TGTGCCAGCGGACGGGGGGATGGTGAGCAGTTCTTC.

V gene TRBV18 combines with J gene TRBJ1-5; D is unresolved. This CDR3 region has 15 residues. Germline CDR1 KGHSH, CDR2 LQKENI. V lost 6 bases and J 0 bases, leaving 12 bases between the germline ends. The CDR3 DNA is TGTGCCAGCTCGCAAGAACCCTATAGCAATCAGCCCCAGCATTTT. Encoded protein: CASSQEPYSNQPQHF.

This clone appeared once. The chain joins TRBV14 to TRBJ1-2; 9 bases fit TRBD1. The V and J ends lost 3 bases and 6 bases, in that order; junction bases with no gene match: 11. The CDR3 contains 16 residues. CDR1 and CDR2 (germline): SGHDN, FVKESK. The CDR3 here is CASSQDSGTGTHGYTF. CDR3 DNA sequence: TGTGCCAGCAGCCAGGATTCGGGGACAGGGACCCATGGCTACACCTTC.

As for this clone: The same CDR3 arises from other DNA sequences in this sample as well. V is TRBV2 and J is TRBJ2-7; unclear D gene. CDR1 is SNHLY and CDR2 is FYNNEI in the germline V gene. The V gene lost 3 bases and the J gene lost 4 bases, with 4 bases spanning the gap. CDR3 size: 11 residues. The CDR3: CASSERYEQYF. CDR3 nucleotides: TGTGCCAGCAGTGAGAGATACGAGCAGTACTTC.

This clone was seen just once. This sequence joins TRBV21-1 and TRBJ1-1; TRBD1 is taken as the D call from the table, unchecked against the DNA. TRBV21-1 represents a pseudogene. The CDR3 has 15 residues. The CDR3: CASSRTPGQNTEAFF. CDR3 bases: TGTGCCAGCAGCCGTACCCCGGGACAGAACACTGAAGCTTTCTTT.

A remark on this clone: The same CDR3 can be traced to other DNA sequences in this sample. V usage is TRBV11-2 and J usage is TRBJ1-4; a weak D match, TRBD1 (6 bases). Trimming stripped 5 bases from V and 4 bases from J, with 11 bases between. The CDR3 is 14 amino acids. The germline CDR1 and CDR2 sequences are SGHAT and FQNNGV. The CDR3 DNA sequence: TGTGCCAGCAGCCTCGGACAGTTTAATGAAAAACTGTTTTTT. Amino acids: CASSLGQFNEKLFF. The full variable domain, its missing parts supplied by reference TRBV11-2 and TRBJ1-4, is EAGVAQSPRYKIIEKRQSVAFWCNPISGHATLYWYQQILGQGPKLLIQFQNNGVVDDSQLPKDRFSAERLKGVDSTLKIQPAKLEDSAVYLCASSLGQFNEKLFFGSGTQLSVL.

The chain recombines TRBV2 with TRBJ2-3, with D maybe TRBD2 (6 bases). V was clipped by 4 bases and J by 5 bases, with 13 bases between them. The CDR3 length is 14 residues. Germline V gene sequence: CDR1 SNHLY, CDR2 FYNNEI. CDR3 DNA: TGTGCCAGCAGTGTCCAGCGGAGGGGAGATACGCAGTATTTT. This encodes CASSVQRRGDTQYF.

This chain uses TRBV7-2 with TRBJ2-1, with a tentative D call TRBD1 (6 bases). This CDR3 contains 16 residues. The V gene lost 1 base and the J gene lost 0 bases, with 10 bases spanning the gap. Per germline, CDR1 SGHTA and CDR2 FQGNSA. The CDR3 sequence is CASSLVGGRSYNEQFF. CDR3 nucleotide sequence: TGTGCCAGCAGCTTAGTAGGGGGACGCTCCTACAATGAGCAGTTCTTC.

The J gene is TRBJ2-2, the V gene TRBV7-2; perhaps TRBD1 as D (6 bases). This CDR3 spans 15 amino acids. Trimming cost V 0 bases and J 5 bases, with 10 bases left between them. The germline V gene has CDR1 SGHTA and CDR2 FQGNSA. The CDR3, as DNA: TGTGCCAGCAGCTTAGCGGCCAGGGGAACCGGGGAGCTGTTTTTT. It codes for CASSLAARGTGELFF.

The chain employs TRBV25-1 and TRBJ1-3, with D perhaps matching TRBD1 (6 bases). The CDR3 loop spans 13 amino acids. The ends were cut back, 5 bases at V and 2 bases at J, with 7 bases in the middle. Germline V gene lookup returns CDR1 MGHDK and CDR2 SYGVNS. In nucleotides, the CDR3 is TGTGCCAGCAGTACAGGGACTGGAAACACCATATATTTT. This sequence encodes CASSTGTGNTIYF.

Of note for this clone: The sample contains more than one DNA sequence encoding this CDR3. This chain uses TRBV6-1 with TRBJ2-7, with D tentatively TRBD1 or TRBD2 (5 bases each). This CDR3 is built from 13 residues. The germline V and J ends were trimmed by 5 bases and 2 bases, with 10 bases remaining between them. Germline V gene lookup returns CDR1 MNHNS and CDR2 SASEGT. The CDR3 spells CASSRDGTYEQYF. Written as DNA, the CDR3 is TGTGCCAGCAGTCGGGACGGGACCTACGAGCAGTACTTC.

The genes are TRBV6-5 and TRBJ2-1, with 8 bases that match TRBD2. This CDR3 is built from 14 residues. The germline V gene encodes CDR1 MNHEY and CDR2 SVGAGI. The J segment lost 7 bases and the V segment lost 6 bases, leaving 8 bases of the junction unmatched. CDR3 bases: TGTGCCAGCAGCCTCGAACTAGCGGCGAATGAGCAGTTCTTC. Translation: CASSLELAANEQFF.

This chain joins TRBV4-1 and TRBJ1-2, with a weak D call TRBD1 (5 bases). CDR3 length: 16 amino acids. Germline V gene lookup returns CDR1 MGHRA and CDR2 YSYEKL. The V end was cut by 1 base, the J end by 4 bases, with 16 bases between. CDR3 amino acids: CASSQAGTPSIYGYTF. CDR3 in DNA: TGCGCCAGCAGCCAAGCCGGGACCCCAAGTATCTATGGCTACACCTTC.

V and J are TRBV4-3 and TRBJ1-5; D gene ambiguous. The CDR3 has 15 residues. The V gene lost 1 base and the J gene lost 7 bases, with 14 bases spanning the gap. Per germline, CDR1 LGHNA and CDR2 YSLEER. The CDR3 here is CASSQGTSLGQPQHF. In DNA form, the CDR3 reads TGCGCCAGCAGCCAAGGTACCAGTCTCGGACAGCCCCAGCATTTT.

This rearrangement joins TRBV7-3 to TRBJ2-3, with TRBD2 matching over 12 bases. Trimming took 6 bases from V and 6 from J; bases not matched to a gene: 10. CDR3 length: 16 amino acids. Germline CDR1 SGHTA, CDR2 FQGTGA. The CDR3 loop is CASSLGLAGATDTQYF. The CDR3 nucleotides read TGTGCCAGCAGTTTGGGACTAGCGGGCGCTACGGATACGCAGTATTTT.

The chain employs TRBV19 and TRBJ1-1; TRBD1 is a possible D gene (6 bases). Trimming pared 7 bases from V and 5 bases from J, leaving 11 bases between. The germline CDR1 and CDR2 sequences are LNHDA and SQIVND (reference sequence). This CDR3 has 12 amino acids. CDR3 coding DNA: TGTGCCAGTACCTCACAGGGTACTGAAGCTTTCTTT. Translation: CASTSQGTEAFF. Based on the CDR3 plus reference TRBV19 and TRBJ1-1, the full variable domain is DGGITQSPKYLFRKEGQNVTLSCEQNLNHDAMYWYRQDPGQGLRLIYYSQIVNDFQKGDIAEGYSVSREKKESFPLTVTSAQKNPTAFYLCASTSQGTEAFFGQGTRLTVV.

The chain uses TRBV5-6 and TRBJ2-4; 9 bases are a match to TRBD1. There are 15 residues in the CDR3. In germline, CDR1 is SGHDT, CDR2 YYEEEE. The V segment lost 4 bases and the J segment 5 bases; nucleotides outside the gene matches: 7. For the CDR3, the DNA is TGTGCCAGCAGCCCCGACAGGGGGATCGAAAACATTCAGTACTTC. Its protein is CASSPDRGIENIQYF. Full variable domain (outside the CDR3, taken from reference TRBV5-6 and TRBJ2-4): DAGVTQSPTHLIKTRGQQVTLRCSPKSGHDTVSWYQQALGQGPQFIFQYYEEEERQRGNFPDRFSGHQFPNYSSELNVNALLLGDSALYLCASSPDRGIENIQYFGAGTRLSVL.

The chain joins TRBV7-2 to TRBJ2-7; TRBD2 aligns across 11 bases. J gave up 0 bases and V 4 bases, and 5 bases lay outside the gene matches. The CDR3 is 16 residues long. The germline gives CDR1 SGHTA, CDR2 FQGNSA. CDR3 nucleotides: TGTGCCAGCAGCTGGACTAGCGGGTCTTCCTCCTACGAGCAGTACTTC. As protein: CASSWTSGSSSYEQYF. Full variable domain (rest looked up from reference TRBV7-2 and TRBJ2-7): GAGVSQSPSNKVTEKGKDVELRCDPISGHTALYWYRQSLGQGLEFLIYFQGNSAPDKSGLPSDRFSAERTGGSVSTLTIQRTQQEDSAVYLCASSWTSGSSSYEQYFGPGTRLTVT.

V gene TRBV2 combines with J gene TRBJ2-3; 7 bases match TRBD2. After removal of 6 bases from V and 3 bases from J, the junction contained 3 bases not matched to a gene. Germline V gene data show CDR1 as SNHLY and CDR2 as FYNNEI. CDR3 size: 13 residues. CDR3 residues: CASRRLATDTQYF. CDR3 DNA: TGTGCCAGCAGGCGACTAGCTACAGATACGCAGTATTTT.

The chain is built from TRBV19 and TRBJ1-6; a weak D match, TRBD1 (6 bases). V was pared by 8 bases and J by 10 bases, with 18 bases between. CDR1 LNHDA and CDR2 SQIVND come from the germline V gene (reference sequence). The CDR3 contains 14 residues. The CDR3 bases are TGTGCCAGTCGCCTAGGAGGGGGAGCATCACCCCTCCACTTT. The encoded protein is CASRLGGGASPLHF.

The chain carries TRBV6-5 and TRBJ2-1; the match to TRBD2 covers 11 bases. Trimming took 4 bases from V and 4 from J; bases not matched to a gene: 6. Germline V gene lookup returns CDR1 MNHEY and CDR2 SVGAGI. The CDR3 length is 16 residues. The CDR3 nucleotides are TGTGCCAGCAGTTGGACTAGCGGGCCACTGTACAATGAGCAGTTCTTC. Its protein product is CASSWTSGPLYNEQFF.

The rearrangement uses TRBV4-3 and TRBJ2-2; 10 positions agree with TRBD1. The CDR3 runs to 16 residues. V lost 4 bases and J lost 3; bases outside the gene matches: 5. CDR1 and CDR2 from the germline V gene are LGHNA and YSLEER. The CDR3 reads CASSPGTGAYTGELFF. Here the CDR3 DNA reads TGCGCCAGCAGCCCGGGGACAGGGGCTTACACCGGGGAGCTGTTTTTT.